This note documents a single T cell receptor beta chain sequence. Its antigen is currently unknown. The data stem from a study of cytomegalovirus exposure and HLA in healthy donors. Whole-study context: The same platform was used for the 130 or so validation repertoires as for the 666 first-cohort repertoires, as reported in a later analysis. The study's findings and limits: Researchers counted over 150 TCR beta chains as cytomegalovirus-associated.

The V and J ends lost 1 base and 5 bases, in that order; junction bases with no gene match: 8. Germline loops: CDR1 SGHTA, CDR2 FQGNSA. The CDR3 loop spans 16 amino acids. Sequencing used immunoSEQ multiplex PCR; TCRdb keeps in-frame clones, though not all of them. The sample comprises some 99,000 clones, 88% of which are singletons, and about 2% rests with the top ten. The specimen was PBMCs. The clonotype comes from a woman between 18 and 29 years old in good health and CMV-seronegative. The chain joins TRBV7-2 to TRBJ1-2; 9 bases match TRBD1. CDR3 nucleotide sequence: TGTGCCAGCAGCTTAGAGGTGGGACAGGGAATTTATGGCTACACCTTC. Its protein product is CASSLEVGQGIYGYTF. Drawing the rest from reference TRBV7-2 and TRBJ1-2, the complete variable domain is GAGVSQSPSNKVTEKGKDVELRCDPISGHTALYWYRQSLGQGLEFLIYFQGNSAPDKSGLPSDRFSAERTGGSVSTLTIQRTQQEDSAVYLCASSLEVGQGIYGYTFGSGTRLTVV.